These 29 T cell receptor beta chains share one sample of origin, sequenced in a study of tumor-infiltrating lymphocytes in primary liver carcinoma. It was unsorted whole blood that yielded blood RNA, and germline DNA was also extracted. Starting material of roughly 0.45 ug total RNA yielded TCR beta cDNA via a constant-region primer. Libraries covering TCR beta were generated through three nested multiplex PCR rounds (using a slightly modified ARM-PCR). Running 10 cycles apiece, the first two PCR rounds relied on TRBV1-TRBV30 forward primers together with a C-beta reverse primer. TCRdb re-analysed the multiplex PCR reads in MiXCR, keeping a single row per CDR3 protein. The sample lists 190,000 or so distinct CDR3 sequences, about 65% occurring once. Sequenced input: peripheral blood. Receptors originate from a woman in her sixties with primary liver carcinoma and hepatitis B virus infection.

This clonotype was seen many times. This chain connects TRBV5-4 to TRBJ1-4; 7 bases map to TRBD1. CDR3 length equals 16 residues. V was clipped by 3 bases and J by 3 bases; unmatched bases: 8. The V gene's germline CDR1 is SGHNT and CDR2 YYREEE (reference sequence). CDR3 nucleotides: TGTGCCAGCAGCTCGGGGGCAGGGGGATCTAATGAAAAACTGTTTTTT. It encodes CASSSGAGGSNEKLFF.

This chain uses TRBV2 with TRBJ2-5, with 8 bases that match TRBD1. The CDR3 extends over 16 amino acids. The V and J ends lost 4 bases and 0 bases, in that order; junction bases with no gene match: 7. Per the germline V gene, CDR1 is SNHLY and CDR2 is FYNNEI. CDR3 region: CASSGEDRGYQETQYF. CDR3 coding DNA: TGTGCCAGCAGTGGGGAAGACAGGGGATACCAAGAGACCCAGTACTTC.

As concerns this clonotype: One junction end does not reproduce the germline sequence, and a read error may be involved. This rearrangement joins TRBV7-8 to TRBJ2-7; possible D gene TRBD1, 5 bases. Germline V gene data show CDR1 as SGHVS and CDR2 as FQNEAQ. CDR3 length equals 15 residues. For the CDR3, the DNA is TGTGCCAGCAGCTTCCTAGGGGTTAAAAACTACGAGCAGCACTTC. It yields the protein CASSFLGVKNYEQHF. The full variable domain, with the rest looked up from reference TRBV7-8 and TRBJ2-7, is GAGVSQSPRYKVAKRGQDVALRCDPISGHVSLFWYQQALGQGPEFLTYFQNEAQLDKSGLPSDRFFAERPEGSVSTLKIQRTQQEDSAVYLCASSFLGVKNYEQHFGPGTRLTVT.

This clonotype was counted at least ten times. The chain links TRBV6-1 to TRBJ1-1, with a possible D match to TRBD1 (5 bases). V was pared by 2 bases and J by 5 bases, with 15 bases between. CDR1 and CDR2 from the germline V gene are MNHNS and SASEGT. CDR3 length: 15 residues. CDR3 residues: CASSETQGGGTEAFF. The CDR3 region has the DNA TGTGCCAGCAGTGAAACCCAGGGAGGAGGGACTGAAGCTTTCTTT.

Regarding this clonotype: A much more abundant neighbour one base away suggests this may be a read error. The CDR3 DNA reads TGCGCCACGATGGCCCCCGCAGGTGGCTACACCTTC. Amino acids: CATMAPAGGYTF. The V and J genes are TRBV10-2 and TRBJ1-2; D is ambiguous. Germline loops: CDR1 WSHSY, CDR2 SAAADI. There are 12 residues in the CDR3. V lost 10 bases and J lost 7, with 16 bases in between.

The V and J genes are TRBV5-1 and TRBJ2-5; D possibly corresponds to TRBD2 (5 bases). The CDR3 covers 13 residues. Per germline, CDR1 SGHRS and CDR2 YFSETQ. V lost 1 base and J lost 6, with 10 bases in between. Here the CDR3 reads CASSLIGGQTQYF. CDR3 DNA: TGCGCCAGCAGCTTGATAGGCGGGCAGACCCAGTACTTC.

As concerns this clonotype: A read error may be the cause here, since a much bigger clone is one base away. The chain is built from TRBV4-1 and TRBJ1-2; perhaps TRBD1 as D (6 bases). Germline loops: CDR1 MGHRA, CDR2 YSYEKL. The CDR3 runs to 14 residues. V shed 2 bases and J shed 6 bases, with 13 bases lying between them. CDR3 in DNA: TGCGCCAGCAGCCAAATGGGGGGGCACCATGGCTACACCTTC. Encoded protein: CASSQMGGHHGYTF.

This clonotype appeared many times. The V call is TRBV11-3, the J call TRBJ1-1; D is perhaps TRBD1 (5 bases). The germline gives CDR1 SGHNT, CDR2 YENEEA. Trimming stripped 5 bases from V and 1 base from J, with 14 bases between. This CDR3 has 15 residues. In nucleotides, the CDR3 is TGTGCCAGCAGCGCAGCAGGGACCAGGAACACTGAAGCTTTCTTT. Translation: CASSAAGTRNTEAFF.

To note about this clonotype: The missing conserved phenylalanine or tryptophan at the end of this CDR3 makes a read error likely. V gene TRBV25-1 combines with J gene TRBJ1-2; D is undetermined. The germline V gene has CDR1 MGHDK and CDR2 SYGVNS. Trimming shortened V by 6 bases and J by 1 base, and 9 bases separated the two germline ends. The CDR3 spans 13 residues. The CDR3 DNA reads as TGTGCCAGCAGCCGTACAAATAACTATGGCTACACCTAC. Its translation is CASSRTNNYGYTY.

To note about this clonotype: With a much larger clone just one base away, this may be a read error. CDR3 in DNA: TGTGCCAGCAGACCTACAGTGGTTCCTCAGCCCCAGCATTTT. Encoded protein: CASRPTVVPQPQHF. J is TRBJ1-5 and V is TRBV6-6; the D is unclear. The germline V gene has CDR1 MNHNY and CDR2 SVGAGI (reference sequence). The CDR3 has 14 residues. V lost 6 bases, J lost 6 bases, and 15 bases lay in between.

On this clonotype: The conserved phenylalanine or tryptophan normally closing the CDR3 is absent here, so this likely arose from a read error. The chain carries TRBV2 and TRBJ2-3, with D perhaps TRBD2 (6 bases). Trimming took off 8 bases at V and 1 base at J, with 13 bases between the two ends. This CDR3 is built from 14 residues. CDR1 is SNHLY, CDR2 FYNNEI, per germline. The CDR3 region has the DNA TGTGCCAGCCCGAGAGCTAGCGGCACAGATACGCAGTATTAT. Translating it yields CASPRASGTDTQYY.

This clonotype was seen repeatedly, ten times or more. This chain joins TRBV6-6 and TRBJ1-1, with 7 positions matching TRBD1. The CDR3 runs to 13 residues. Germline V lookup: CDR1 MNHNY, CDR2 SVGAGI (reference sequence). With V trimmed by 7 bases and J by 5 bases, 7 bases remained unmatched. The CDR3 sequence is CASKKTGRTEAFF. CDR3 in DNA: TGTGCCAGCAAGAAGACAGGGCGGACTGAAGCTTTCTTT.

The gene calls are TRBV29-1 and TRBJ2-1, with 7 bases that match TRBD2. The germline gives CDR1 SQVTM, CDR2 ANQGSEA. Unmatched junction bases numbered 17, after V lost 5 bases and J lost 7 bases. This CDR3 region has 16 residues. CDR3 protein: CSVHLLAVDTRNEQFF. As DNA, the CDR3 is TGCAGCGTTCACCTTCTAGCGGTTGATACGAGGAATGAGCAGTTCTTC.

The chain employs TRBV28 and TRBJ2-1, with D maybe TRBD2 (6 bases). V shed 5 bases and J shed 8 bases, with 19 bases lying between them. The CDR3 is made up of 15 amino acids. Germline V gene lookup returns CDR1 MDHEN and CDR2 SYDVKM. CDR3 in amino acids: CASSRSSGVGDEQFF. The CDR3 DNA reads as TGTGCCAGCAGTCGTAGTTCGGGAGTTGGCGATGAGCAGTTCTTC.

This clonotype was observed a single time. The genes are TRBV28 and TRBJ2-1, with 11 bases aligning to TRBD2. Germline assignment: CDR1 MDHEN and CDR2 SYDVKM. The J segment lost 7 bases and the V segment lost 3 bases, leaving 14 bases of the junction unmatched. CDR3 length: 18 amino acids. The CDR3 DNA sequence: TGTGCCAGCAGTTTTAGCGGGAGGGCCGGGCTTTCGAAGAATGAGCAGTTCTTC. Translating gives CASSFSGRAGLSKNEQFF. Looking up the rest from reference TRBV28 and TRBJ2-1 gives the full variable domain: DVKVTQSSRYLVKRTGEKVFLECVQDMDHENMFWYRQDPGLGLRLIYFSYDVKMKEKGDIPEGYSVSREKKERFSLILESASTNQTSMYLCASSFSGRAGLSKNEQFFGPGTRLTVL.

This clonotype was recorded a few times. The CDR3 loop is CASSTNRGFQETQYF. The CDR3 DNA sequence: TGTGCCAGCAGTACTAACAGGGGTTTCCAAGAGACCCAGTACTTC. The chain links TRBV28 to TRBJ2-5; TRBD1 aligns across 7 bases. The J segment lost 1 base and the V segment lost 5 bases, leaving 7 bases of the junction unmatched. CDR3 length: 15 amino acids. Germline V gene data show CDR1 as MDHEN and CDR2 as SYDVKM.

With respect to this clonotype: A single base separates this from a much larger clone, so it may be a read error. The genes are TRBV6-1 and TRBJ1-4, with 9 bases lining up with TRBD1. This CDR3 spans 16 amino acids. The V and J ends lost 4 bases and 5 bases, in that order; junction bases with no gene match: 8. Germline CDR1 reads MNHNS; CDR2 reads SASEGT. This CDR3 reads CASSGGPQGANEKLFF. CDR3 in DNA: TGTGCCAGCAGTGGAGGGCCACAGGGGGCAAATGAAAAACTGTTTTTT.

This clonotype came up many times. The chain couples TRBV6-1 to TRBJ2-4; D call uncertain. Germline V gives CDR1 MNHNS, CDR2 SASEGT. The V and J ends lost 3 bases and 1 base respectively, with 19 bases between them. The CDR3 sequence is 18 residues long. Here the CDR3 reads CASSDLWVAELAKNIQYF. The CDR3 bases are TGTGCCAGCAGTGATCTGTGGGTGGCGGAACTTGCCAAAAACATTCAGTACTTC.

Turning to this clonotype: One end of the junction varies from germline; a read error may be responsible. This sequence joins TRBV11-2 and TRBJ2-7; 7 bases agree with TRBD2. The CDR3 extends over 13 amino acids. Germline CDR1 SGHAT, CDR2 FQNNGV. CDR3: CASIFGGGYGQYF. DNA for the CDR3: TGTGCCAGCATCTTCGGCGGGGGTTACGGGCAGTACTTC.

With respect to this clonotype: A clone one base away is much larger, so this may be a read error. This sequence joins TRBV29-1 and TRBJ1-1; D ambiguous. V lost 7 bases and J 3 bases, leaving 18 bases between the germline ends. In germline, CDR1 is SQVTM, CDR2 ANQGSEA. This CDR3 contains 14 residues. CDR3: CSGTRSVVDTEAFF. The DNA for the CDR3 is TGCAGCGGTACCCGTTCAGTGGTGGACACTGAAGCTTTCTTT.

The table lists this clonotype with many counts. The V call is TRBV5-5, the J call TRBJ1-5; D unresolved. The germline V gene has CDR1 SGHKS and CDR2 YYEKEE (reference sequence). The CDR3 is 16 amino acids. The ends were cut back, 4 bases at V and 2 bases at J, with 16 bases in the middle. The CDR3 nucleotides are TGTGCCAGCAGCCCCGAACCGGTTCGAGGCAATCAGCCCCAGCATTTT. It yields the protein CASSPEPVRGNQPQHF.

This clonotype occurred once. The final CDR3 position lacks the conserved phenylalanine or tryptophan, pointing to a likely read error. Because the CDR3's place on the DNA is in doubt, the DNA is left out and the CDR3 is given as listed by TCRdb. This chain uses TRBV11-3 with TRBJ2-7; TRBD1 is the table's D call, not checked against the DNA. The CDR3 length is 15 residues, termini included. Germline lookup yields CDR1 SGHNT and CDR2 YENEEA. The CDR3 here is CASSLDYRGLKEQHI.

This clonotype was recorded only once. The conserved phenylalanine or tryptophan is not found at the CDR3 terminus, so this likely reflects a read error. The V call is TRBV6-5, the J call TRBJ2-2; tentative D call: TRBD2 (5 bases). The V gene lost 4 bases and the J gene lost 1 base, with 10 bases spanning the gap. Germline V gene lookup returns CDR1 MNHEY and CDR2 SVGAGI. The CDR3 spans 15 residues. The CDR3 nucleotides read TGTGCCAGCAGTTTGCGGGCCTGGAACACCGGGGAGCTGTTTTAT. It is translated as CASSLRAWNTGELFY.

CDR3 sequence (DNA): TGTGCCAGCAGCTCCGGACTGGGGGCTTACTGCGCTTTCTTT. Translating gives CASSSGLGAYCAFF. The chain uses TRBV11-2 and TRBJ1-1; the D gene is possibly TRBD1 (6 bases). V lost 4 bases to trimming and J lost 11 bases, with 20 bases between them. The CDR3 is 14 residues long. Germline-derived CDR1 and CDR2 are SGHAT and FQNNGV.

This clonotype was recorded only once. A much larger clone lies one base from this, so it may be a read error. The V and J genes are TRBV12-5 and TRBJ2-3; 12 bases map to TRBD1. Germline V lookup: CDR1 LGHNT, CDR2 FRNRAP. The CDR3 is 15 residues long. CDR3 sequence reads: CASGPGTGGADTHYF. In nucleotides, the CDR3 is TGTGCTAGTGGCCCCGGGACAGGGGGCGCAGATACGCATTATTTT.

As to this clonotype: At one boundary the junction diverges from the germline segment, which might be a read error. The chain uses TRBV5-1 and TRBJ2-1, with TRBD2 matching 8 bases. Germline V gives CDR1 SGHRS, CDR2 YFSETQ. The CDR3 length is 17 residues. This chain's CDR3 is CASSSGARTSSYNEQFF. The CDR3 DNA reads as TGCGCCAGCAGCTCGGGAGCGAGGACTAGCAGCTACAACGAGCAGTTCTTC.

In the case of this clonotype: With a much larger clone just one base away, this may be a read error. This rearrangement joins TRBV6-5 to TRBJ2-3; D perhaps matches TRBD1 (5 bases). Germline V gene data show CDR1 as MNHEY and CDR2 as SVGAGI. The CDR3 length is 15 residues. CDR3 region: CTSSSTGTSTDTQYF. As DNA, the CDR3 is TGTACCAGCAGCTCTACAGGAACTAGCACAGATACGCAGTATTTT.

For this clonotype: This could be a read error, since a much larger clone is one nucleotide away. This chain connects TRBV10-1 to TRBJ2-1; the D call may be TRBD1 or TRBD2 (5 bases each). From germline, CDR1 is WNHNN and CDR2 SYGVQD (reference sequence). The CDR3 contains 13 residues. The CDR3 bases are TGCGCCTGCAGTTCGAGGGGCCGGAATGAGCAGTTCTTC. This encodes CACSSRGRNEQFF.

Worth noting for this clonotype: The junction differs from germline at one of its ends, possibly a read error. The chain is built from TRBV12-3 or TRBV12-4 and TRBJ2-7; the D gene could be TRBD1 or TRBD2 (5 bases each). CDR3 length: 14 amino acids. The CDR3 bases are TGTGCCACCAGTTCCCGGGGCCTTCTGGACGAGCAGTACTTC. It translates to CATSSRGLLDEQYF.